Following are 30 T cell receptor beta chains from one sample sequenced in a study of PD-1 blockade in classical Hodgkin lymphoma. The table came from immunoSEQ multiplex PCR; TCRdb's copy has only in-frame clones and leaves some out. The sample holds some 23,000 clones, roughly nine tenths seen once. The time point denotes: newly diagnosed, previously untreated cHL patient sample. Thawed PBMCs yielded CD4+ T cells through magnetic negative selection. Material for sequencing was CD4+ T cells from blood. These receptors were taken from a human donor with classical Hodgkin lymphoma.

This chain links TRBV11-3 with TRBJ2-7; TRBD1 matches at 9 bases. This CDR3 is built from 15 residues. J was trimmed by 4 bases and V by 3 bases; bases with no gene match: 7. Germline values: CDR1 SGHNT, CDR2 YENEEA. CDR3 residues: CASSFASTGGYEQYF. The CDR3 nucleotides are TGTGCCAGCAGCTTCGCGTCGACAGGGGGGTACGAGCAGTACTTC.

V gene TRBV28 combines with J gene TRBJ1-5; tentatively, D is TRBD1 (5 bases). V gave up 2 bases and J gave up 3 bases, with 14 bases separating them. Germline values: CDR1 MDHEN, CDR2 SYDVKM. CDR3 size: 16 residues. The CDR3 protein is CASSLAGQGLNQPQHF. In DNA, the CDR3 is TGTGCCAGCAGTTTAGCCGGCCAGGGCCTCAATCAGCCCCAGCATTTT.

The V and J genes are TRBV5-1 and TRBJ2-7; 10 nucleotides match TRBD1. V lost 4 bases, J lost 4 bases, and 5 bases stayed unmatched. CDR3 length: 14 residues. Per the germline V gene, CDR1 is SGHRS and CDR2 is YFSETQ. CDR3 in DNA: TGCGCCAGCAGCGAGGGACAGGGGATGTACGAGCAGTACTTC. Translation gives CASSEGQGMYEQYF.

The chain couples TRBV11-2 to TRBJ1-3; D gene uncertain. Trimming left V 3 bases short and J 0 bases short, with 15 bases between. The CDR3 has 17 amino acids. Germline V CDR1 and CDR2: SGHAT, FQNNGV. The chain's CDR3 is CASSFQPDATSGNTIYF. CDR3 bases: TGTGCCAGCAGCTTCCAGCCGGACGCCACCTCTGGAAACACCATATATTTT.

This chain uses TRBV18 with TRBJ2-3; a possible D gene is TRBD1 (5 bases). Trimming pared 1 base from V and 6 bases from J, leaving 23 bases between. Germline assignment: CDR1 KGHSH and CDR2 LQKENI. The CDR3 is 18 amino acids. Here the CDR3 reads CASSPQFVGTGRGDTQYF. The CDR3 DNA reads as TGTGCCAGCTCACCACAGTTTGTGGGCACAGGTCGTGGGGATACGCAGTATTTT.

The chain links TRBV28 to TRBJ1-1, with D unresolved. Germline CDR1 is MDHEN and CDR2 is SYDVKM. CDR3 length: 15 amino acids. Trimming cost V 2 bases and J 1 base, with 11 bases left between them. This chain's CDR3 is CASSLSPHPNTEAFF. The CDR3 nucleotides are TGTGCCAGCAGTTTAAGTCCCCACCCGAACACTGAAGCTTTCTTT.

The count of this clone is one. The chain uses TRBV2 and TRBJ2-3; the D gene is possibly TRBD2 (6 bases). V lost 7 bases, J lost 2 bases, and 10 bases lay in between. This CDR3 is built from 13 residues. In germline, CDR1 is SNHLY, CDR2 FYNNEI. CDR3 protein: CASNRLDTDTQYF. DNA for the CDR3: TGTGCCAGCAACAGACTAGACACAGATACGCAGTATTTT.

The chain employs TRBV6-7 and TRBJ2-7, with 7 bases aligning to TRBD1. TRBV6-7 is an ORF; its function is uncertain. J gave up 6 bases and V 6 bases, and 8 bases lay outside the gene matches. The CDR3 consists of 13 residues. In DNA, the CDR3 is TGTGCCAGCAGGACAGGGCAGAGCCTCGAGCAGTACTTC. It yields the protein CASRTGQSLEQYF.

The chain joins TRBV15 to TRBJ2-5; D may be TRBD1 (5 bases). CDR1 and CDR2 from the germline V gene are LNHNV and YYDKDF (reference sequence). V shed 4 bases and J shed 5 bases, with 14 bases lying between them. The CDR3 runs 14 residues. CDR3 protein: CATSTGFLRETQYF. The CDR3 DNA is TGTGCCACCAGCACAGGGTTTTTGAGGGAGACCCAGTACTTC. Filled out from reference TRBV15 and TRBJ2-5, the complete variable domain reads DAMVIQNPRYQVTQFGKPVTLSCSQTLNHNVMYWYQQKSSQAPKLLFHYYDKDFNNEADTPDNFQSRRPNTSFCFLDIRSPGLGDTAMYLCATSTGFLRETQYFGPGTRLLVL.

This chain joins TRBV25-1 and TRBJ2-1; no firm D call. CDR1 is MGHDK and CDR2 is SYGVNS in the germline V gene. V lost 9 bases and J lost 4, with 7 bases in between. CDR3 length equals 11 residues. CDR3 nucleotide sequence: TGTGCCAGTGTTAGTTACAATGAGCAGTTCTTC. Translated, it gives CASVSYNEQFF.

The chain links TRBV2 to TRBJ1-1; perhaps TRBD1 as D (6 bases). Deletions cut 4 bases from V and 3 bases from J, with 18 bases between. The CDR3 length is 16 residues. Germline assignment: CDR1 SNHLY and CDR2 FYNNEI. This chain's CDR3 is CASSAGAWAGDTEAFF. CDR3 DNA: TGTGCCAGCAGTGCCGGCGCCTGGGCAGGGGACACTGAAGCTTTCTTT.

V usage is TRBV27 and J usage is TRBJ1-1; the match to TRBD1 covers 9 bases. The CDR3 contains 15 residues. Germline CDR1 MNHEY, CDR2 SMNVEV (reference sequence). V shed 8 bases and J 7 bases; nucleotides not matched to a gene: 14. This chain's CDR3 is CASRTGVNPLFEAFF. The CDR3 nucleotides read TGTGCCAGCCGGACAGGGGTGAATCCCTTGTTTGAAGCTTTCTTT.

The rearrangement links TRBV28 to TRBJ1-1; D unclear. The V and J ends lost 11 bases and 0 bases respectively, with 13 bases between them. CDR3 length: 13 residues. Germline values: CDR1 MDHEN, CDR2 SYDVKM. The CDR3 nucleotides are TGTGCCTGTTGGCGGCAAATGAACACTGAAGCTTTCTTT. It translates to CACWRQMNTEAFF.

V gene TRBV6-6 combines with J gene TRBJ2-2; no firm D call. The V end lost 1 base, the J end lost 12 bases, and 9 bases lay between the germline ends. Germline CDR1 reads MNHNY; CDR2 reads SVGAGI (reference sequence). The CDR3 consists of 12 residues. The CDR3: CASSYYPPQLFF. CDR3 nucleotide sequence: TGTGCCAGCAGTTACTACCCCCCGCAGCTGTTTTTT.

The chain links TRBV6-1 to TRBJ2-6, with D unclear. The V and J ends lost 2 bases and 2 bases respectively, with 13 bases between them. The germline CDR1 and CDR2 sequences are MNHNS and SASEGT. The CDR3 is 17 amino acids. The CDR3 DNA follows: TGTGCCAGCAGTGAATTTTATAGGGTCCCTGGGGCCAACGTCCTGACTTTC. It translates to CASSEFYRVPGANVLTF.

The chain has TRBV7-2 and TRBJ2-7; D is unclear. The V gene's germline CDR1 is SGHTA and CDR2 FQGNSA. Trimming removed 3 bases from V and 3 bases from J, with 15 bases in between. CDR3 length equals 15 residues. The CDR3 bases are TGTGCCAGCAGCTTGTTCCTTGGCGCCAACTACGAGCAGTACTTC. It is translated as CASSLFLGANYEQYF.

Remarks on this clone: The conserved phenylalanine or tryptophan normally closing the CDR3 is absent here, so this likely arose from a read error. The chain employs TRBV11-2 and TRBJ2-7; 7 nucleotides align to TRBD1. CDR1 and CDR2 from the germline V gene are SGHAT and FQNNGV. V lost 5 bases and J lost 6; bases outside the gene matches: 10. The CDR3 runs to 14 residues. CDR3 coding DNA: TGTGCCAGCAGCAACCGACAGGGAAACCGCGAGCAGTACCTC. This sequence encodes CASSNRQGNREQYL.

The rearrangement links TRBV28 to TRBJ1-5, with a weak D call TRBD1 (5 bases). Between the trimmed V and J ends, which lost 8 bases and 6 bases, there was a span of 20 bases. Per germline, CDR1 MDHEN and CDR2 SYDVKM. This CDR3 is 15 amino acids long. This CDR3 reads CASLTGGWGGQPQHF. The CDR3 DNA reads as TGTGCCAGCCTAACTGGGGGGTGGGGCGGTCAGCCCCAGCATTTT.

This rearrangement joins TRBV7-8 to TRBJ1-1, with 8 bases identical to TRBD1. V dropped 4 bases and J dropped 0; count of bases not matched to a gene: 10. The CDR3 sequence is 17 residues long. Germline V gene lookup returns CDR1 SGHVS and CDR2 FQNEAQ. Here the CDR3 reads CASSSLPLQGVNTEAFF. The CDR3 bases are TGTGCCAGCAGCTCTCTCCCTCTACAGGGGGTGAACACTGAAGCTTTCTTT.

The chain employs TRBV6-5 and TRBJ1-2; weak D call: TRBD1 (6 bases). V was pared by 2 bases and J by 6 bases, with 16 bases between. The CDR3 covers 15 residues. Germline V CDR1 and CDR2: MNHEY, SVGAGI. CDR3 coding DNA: TGTGCCAGCAGTTACGACGAGGGGGAGAGAAATGGCTACACCTTC. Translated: CASSYDEGERNGYTF.

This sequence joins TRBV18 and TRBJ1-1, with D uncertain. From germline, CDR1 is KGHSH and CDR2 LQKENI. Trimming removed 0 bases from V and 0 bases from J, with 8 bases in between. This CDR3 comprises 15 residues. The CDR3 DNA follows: TGTGCCAGCTCACCACCAAACACTCTGAACACTGAAGCTTTCTTT. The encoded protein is CASSPPNTLNTEAFF. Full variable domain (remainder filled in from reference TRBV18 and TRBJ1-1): NAGVMQNPRHLVRRRGQEARLRCSPMKGHSHVYWYRQLPEEGLKFMVYLQKENIIDESGMPKERFSAEFPKEGPSILRIQQVVRGDSAAYFCASSPPNTLNTEAFFGQGTRLTVV.

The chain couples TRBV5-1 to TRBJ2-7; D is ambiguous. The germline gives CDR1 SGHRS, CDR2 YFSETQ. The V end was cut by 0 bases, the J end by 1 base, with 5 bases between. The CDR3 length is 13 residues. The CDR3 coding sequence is TGCGCCAGCAGCTTGGGACATTCCTACGAGCAGTACTTC. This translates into CASSLGHSYEQYF.

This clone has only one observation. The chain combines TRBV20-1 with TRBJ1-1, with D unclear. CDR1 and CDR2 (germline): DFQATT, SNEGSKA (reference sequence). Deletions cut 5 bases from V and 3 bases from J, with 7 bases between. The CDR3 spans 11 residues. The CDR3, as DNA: TGCAGTGCTGCCACGGACACTGAAGCTTTCTTT. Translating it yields CSAATDTEAFF.

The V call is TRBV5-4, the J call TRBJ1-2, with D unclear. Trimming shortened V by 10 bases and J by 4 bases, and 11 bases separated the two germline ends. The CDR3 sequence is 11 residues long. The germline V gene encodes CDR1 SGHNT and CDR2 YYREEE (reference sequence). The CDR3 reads CAFRAGYGYTF. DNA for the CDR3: TGTGCCTTCCGGGCGGGCTATGGCTACACCTTC.

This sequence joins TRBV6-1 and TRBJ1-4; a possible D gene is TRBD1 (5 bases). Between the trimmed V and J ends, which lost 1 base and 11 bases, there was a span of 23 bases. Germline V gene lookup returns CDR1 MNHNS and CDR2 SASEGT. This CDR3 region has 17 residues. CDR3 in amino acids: CASSEVLWDRKEGKLFF. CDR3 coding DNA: TGTGCCAGCAGTGAAGTTCTATGGGACCGAAAGGAGGGGAAACTGTTTTTT.

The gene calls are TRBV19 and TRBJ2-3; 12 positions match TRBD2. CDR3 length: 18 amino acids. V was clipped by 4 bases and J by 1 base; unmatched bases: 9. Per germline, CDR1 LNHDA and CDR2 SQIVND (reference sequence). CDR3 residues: CASSKRASGGGRTDTQYF. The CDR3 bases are TGTGCCAGTAGTAAGCGGGCTAGCGGGGGGGGACGCACAGATACGCAGTATTTT.

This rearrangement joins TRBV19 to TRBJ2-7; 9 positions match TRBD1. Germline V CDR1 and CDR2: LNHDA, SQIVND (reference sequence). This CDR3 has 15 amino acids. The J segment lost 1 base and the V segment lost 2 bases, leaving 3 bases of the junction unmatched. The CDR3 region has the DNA TGTGCCAGTAGTATAAAAGGGACAGGGTCCTACGAGCAGTACTTC. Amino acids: CASSIKGTGSYEQYF.

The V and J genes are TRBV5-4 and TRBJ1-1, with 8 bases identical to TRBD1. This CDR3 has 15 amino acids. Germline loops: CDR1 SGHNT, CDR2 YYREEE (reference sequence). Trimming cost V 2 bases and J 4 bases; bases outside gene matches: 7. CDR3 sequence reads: CASSFRTGSVTEAFF. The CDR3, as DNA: TGTGCCAGCAGCTTCAGGACAGGGTCGGTCACTGAAGCTTTCTTT.

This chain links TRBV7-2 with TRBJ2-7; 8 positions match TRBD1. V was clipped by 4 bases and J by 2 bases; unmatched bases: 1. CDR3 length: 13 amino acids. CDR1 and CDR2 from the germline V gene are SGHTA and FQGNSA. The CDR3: CASSSQGAYEQYF. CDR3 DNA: TGTGCCAGCAGCTCACAGGGGGCCTACGAGCAGTACTTC. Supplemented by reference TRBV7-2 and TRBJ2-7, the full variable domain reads GAGVSQSPSNKVTEKGKDVELRCDPISGHTALYWYRQSLGQGLEFLIYFQGNSAPDKSGLPSDRFSAERTGGSVSTLTIQRTQQEDSAVYLCASSSQGAYEQYFGPGTRLTVT.

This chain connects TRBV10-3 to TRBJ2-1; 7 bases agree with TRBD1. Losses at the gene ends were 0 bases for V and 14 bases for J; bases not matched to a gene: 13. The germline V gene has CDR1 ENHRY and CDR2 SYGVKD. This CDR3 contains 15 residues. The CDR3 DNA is TGTGCCATCAGTGAGTCAGGAGAGGGGGCCCGAAGTGAGTTCTTC. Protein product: CAISESGEGARSEFF.